This TCR beta chain appears in the sequencing data of a study of T cells after yellow fever vaccination. The CDR3 consists of 15 residues. Trimming took 4 bases from V and 1 from J, leaving 13 bases between them. In germline, CDR1 is LGHDT, CDR2 YNNKEL (reference sequence). As regards this clonotype: No antigen is known for it.

They built TCR cDNA with 5'RACE template switching, a step that put in a universal primer site and UMIs. TCRdb re-called the 5' RACE reads through MiXCR, storing one row per CDR3 protein. Here the sample spans under 400,000 distinct CDR3 sequences, 11% being singletons. Findings and caveats of the study: Abundant contaminating clonotypes from the bulk population could appear in FACS-sorted repertoires. Compared with primary, the secondary response was weaker and peaked at day 5, not 15.

The material sequenced was PBMCs, taken on the day of the first yellow fever vaccination. The chain employs TRBV3-1 and TRBJ1-1, with D perhaps TRBD1 (5 bases). The origin of this receptor is a man between 18 and 29 years old who received the YFV17D yellow fever vaccine. This CDR3 is CASSLRDGGNTEAFF. In DNA form, the CDR3 reads TGTGCCAGCAGCCTCCGGGACGGTGGGAACACTGAAGCTTTCTTT.